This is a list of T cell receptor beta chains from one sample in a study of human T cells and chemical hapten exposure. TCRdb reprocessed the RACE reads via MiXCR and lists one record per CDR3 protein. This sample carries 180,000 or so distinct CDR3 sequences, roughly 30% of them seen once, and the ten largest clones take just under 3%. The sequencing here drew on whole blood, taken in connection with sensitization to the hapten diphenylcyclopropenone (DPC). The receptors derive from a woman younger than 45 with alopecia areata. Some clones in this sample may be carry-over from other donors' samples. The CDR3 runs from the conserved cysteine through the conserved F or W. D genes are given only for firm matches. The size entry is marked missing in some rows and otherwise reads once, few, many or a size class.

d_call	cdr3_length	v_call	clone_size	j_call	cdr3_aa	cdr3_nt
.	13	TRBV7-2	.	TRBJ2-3	CASSFIAGDTQYF	TGTGCCAGCAGCTTTATCGCCGGAGATACGCAGTATTTT
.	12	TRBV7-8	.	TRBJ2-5	CASSLFSETQYF	TGTGCCAGCAGCTTATTCTCGGAGACCCAGTACTTC
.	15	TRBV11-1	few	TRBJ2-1	CASSLQVSSYNEQFF	TGTGCCAGCAGCTTACAGGTTAGCTCCTACAATGAGCAGTTCTTC
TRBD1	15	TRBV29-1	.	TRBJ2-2	CSVGGTGAGTGELFF	TGCAGCGTCGGAGGGACAGGGGCGGGCACCGGGGAGCTGTTTTTT
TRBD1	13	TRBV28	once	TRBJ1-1	CASSLGWGQMAFF	TGTGCCAGCAGCTTAGGATGGGGACAGATGGCTTTCTTT
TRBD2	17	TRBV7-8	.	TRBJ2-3	CASSLRTSGRGTDTQYF	TGTGCCAGCAGCTTACGGACTAGCGGGAGGGGCACAGATACGCAGTATTTT
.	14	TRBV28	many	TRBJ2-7	CASSPPSGSYEQYF	TGTGCCAGCAGCCCCCCAAGCGGCTCCTACGAGCAGTACTTC
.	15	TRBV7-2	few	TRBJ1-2	CASSLGGTRDYGYTF	TGTGCCAGCAGCTTAGGGGGGACCAGGGACTATGGCTACACCTTC
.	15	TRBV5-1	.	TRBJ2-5	CASSLNRVWQETQYF	TGCGCCAGCAGCTTGAACAGGGTTTGGCAAGAGACCCAGTACTTC
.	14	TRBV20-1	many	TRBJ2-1	CSAPWGAPYNEQFF	TGCAGTGCCCCTTGGGGAGCCCCCTACAATGAGCAGTTCTTC
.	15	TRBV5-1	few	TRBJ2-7	CASSLSQIIPDEQYF	TGCGCCAGCAGCTTGTCGCAGATTATTCCAGACGAGCAGTACTTC
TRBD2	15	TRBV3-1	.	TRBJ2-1	CASSQNGGAKNEQFF	TGTGCCAGCAGCCAAAACGGGGGGGCCAAGAATGAGCAGTTCTTC
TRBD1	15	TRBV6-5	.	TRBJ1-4	CASSEPGTANEKLFF	TGTGCCAGCAGCGAACCCGGGACAGCTAATGAAAAACTGTTTTTT
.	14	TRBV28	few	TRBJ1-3	CASSFAASGNTIYF	TGTGCCAGCAGTTTTGCCGCCTCTGGAAACACCATATATTTT
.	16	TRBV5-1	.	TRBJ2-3	CASSLAARTSTDTQYF	TGCGCCAGCAGCTTGGCAGCCAGAACTAGCACAGATACGCAGTATTTT
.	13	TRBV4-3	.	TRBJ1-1	CASSQTPQDPAFF	TGCGCCAGCAGCCAAACCCCACAGGATCCGGCTTTCTTT
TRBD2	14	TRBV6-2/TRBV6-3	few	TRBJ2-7	CASSYGTSGYEQYF	TGTGCCAGCAGTTACGGGACTAGCGGGTACGAGCAGTACTTC
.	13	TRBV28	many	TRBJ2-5	CASSLSGEETQYF	TGTGCCAGCAGTTTATCAGGGGAGGAGACCCAGTACTTC
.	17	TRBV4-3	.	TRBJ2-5	CASSQDRRRVNRETQYF	TGCGCCAGCAGCCAAGATCGACGACGGGTAAATAGAGAGACCCAGTACTTC
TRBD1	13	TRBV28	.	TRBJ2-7	CASSPTGVYEQYF	TGTGCCAGCAGCCCAACAGGGGTCTACGAGCAGTACTTC
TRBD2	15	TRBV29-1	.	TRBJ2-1	CSIEDRLAGGWEQFF	TGCAGCATAGAGGATAGACTAGCGGGAGGCTGGGAGCAGTTCTTC
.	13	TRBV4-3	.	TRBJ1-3	CASSQNTGNTIYF	TGCGCCAGCAGCCAGAATACTGGAAACACCATATATTTT
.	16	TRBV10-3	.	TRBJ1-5	CAISESKGQGNQPQHF	TGTGCCATCAGTGAGTCGAAGGGGCAGGGGAATCAGCCCCAGCATTTT
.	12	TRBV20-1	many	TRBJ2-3	CSAGLRSDTQYF	TGCAGTGCTGGACTAAGGTCAGATACGCAGTATTTT
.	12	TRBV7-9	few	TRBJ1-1	CASSRDRGSAFF	TGTGCCAGCAGCCGCGACCGGGGCTCGGCTTTCTTT
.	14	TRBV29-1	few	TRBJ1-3	CSVDGGSSGNTIYF	TGCAGCGTTGACGGAGGGTCCTCTGGAAACACCATATATTTT